This entry lists 3 T cell receptor beta chains sequenced from one sample in a study of blood T cell repertoires in COVID-19 (dated by TCRdb to 2018 to 2021). Library creation used the immunoSEQ multiplex PCR assay. As stored in TCRdb, this immuneACCESS dataset retains in-frame rearrangements with V and J assigned. A fraction of the clones does not appear; measured against another copy, unresolved V genes explain less than half of the discrepancy, and the remainder lacks a known reason. This sample is represented by approximately 200,000 clones; 70% to 85% of them were singletons. The ten top clones hold approximately 8% of the sample. The specimen was peripheral blood. The receptors were gathered from a woman older than 75 with COVID-19, enrolled during active disease.

This sequence joins TRBV5-6 and TRBJ1-1, with no clear D. The ends were cut back, 6 bases at V and 4 bases at J, with 16 bases in the middle. The CDR3 is 14 amino acids. Germline assignment: CDR1 SGHDT and CDR2 YYEEEE. CDR3 loop: CASIQSGRPTEAFF. CDR3 coding DNA: TGTGCCAGCATCCAATCGGGGAGACCCACTGAAGCTTTCTTT.

This chain links TRBV19 with TRBJ2-5; 8 bases align to TRBD2. The CDR3 totals 14 residues. V was pared by 10 bases and J by 5 bases, with 12 bases of the junction left unmatched. The germline CDR1 and CDR2 sequences are LNHDA and SQIVND (reference sequence). DNA of the CDR3: TGTGCCACCAAATCCCATAGCGGGACCGAGACCCAGTACTTC. Residues: CATKSHSGTETQYF.

The rearrangement joins TRBV2 to TRBJ1-2, with 10 bases identical to TRBD1. In germline, CDR1 is SNHLY, CDR2 FYNNEI. This CDR3 has 14 residues. After removal of 4 bases from V and 6 bases from J, the junction contained 5 bases not matched to a gene. The CDR3 DNA follows: TGTGCCAGCAGTGCCCGGGACAGGGGACATGGCTACACCTTC. It yields the protein CASSARDRGHGYTF.